Sequencing of this T cell receptor beta chain was carried out in a study of blood T cell repertoires in COVID-19 (dated by TCRdb to about 2020). The study in broad terms: Samples covering the acute and convalescent phases of COVID-19 were provided by collaborators in the United States, Italy and Spain. The prospective study material was composed of cDNA or gDNA derived from T cells, B-cell-depleted T cells, or PBMCs. Subjects who had been exposed to COVID-19, were actively infected with it, or had recovered from it provided the deeply sampled blood TCRbeta repertoires that made up the dataset. The repertoires were released in a freely available public database meant as a resource for research on the immune response to SARS-CoV-2. The samples were drawn from the first 160 participants of the ongoing ImmuneRACE study and from over a thousand subjects provided by 6 global collaborators. Sample metadata almost always included a de-identified subject ID, COVID-19 status, age in years and sex. Where HLA class I and class II types were available, the types were taken from metadata supplied by the sample provider, not from assay-based typing.

From the cysteine through the phenylalanine, the CDR3 covers 17 amino acids. The sequence is cut down to CDR3 DNA, 51 bases in frame from base 1. CDR1 and CDR2, per the germline V gene, are SGHTA and FQGTGA. V drops 1 base and J drops 0 bases, leaving 13 bases in between. Each collaborating institution followed its own protocols to collect whole blood in K2EDTA tubes. For TCRbeta analysis, collaborators shipped samples as frozen whole blood, isolated PBMCs, or DNA extracted from either of those sample types. TCRbeta CDR3 regions were amplified from genomic DNA using the immunoSEQ Assay, a bias-controlled multiplex PCR. In the source study's methods: Within the assay, amplification of reference gene primers was used to estimate how many nucleated cells each sample contained. To quantify the absolute abundance of each unique TCRbeta CDR3 rearrangement, sequence reads were collapsed and filtered. For each sample, productive Simpson clonality was calculated as the square root of Simpson's diversity index across productive rearrangements. TCRdb stores this immuneACCESS table with in-frame sequences only. Part of the clones is absent; in the studies checked, under half of the shortfall reflects unresolved V genes, and no reason is known for the rest. Clone size and V and J calls were adopted from that table, with D and trimming inferred from the DNA. This sample is represented by roughly 200,000 clones; roughly 80% of them were singletons. About 7% of the sample is held by the ten biggest clonotypes.

What the authors observed across the whole study: The amount of clinical and demographic metadata varied by source and participant and was provided uncurated.

As regards this clone: Its antigen target is currently unknown. No much larger clonotype is one base removed from it; base qualities were not supplied.

The specimen was peripheral blood. Recombination joined TRBV7-3 with TRBJ2-1; the D segment could be TRBD2, given 5 matching bases. This receptor was identified in a man aged 60 to 75 with acute or convalescent COVID-19. The CDR3: CASSLIGDGGSYNEQFF. The DNA reads TGTGCCAGCAGCTTAATAGGCGACGGAGGCTCCTACAATGAGCAGTTCTTC.